This entry lists 24 T cell receptor beta chains sequenced from one sample in a study of cytomegalovirus exposure and HLA in healthy donors. PCR involved 60 Vbeta and 13 Jbeta primers. The protocol was immunoSEQ multiplex PCR, while the TCRdb copy is restricted to in-frame clones and leaves out a portion. The repertoire includes approximately 220,000 clones, 65% to 90% of them detected once, and 1.2% to 1.5% sits in the top ten. Sequenced sample: PBMCs. These receptors were taken from a girl aged 5-17 years in good health and CMV-seronegative.

This rearrangement joins TRBV18 to TRBJ1-2; no reliable D call. V was pared by 2 bases and J by 4 bases, with 14 bases between. Germline CDR1 reads KGHSH; CDR2 reads LQKENI. The length of the CDR3 is 15 residues. The CDR3 sequence is CASSPKNEASYGYTF. The DNA of the CDR3 is TGTGCCAGCTCACCAAAAAACGAAGCTAGCTATGGCTACACCTTC.

This rearrangement joins TRBV5-1 to TRBJ2-7, with TRBD1 matching over 8 bases. CDR1 SGHRS and CDR2 YFSETQ come from the germline V gene. The CDR3 loop spans 14 amino acids. The V segment lost 4 bases and the J segment 6 bases; nucleotides outside the gene matches: 9. As DNA, the CDR3 is TGCGCCAGCAGCCCACAGGGGGAGGTCGTCGAGCAGTACTTC. Translated: CASSPQGEVVEQYF.

The chain has TRBV7-3 and TRBJ2-1; maybe TRBD1 (6 bases). V was trimmed by 0 bases and J by 7 bases, leaving 16 bases between them. CDR1 SGHTA and CDR2 FQGTGA come from the germline V gene. The CDR3 has 16 amino acids. CDR3 sequence (DNA): TGTGCCAGCAGCTTAACGTCCCCAGGGGTTGGGAATGAGCAGTTCTTC. Translating it yields CASSLTSPGVGNEQFF.

The chain joins TRBV4-2 to TRBJ2-7; TRBD2 aligns across 13 bases. The CDR3 contains 19 residues. Germline V CDR1 and CDR2: LGHNA, YNFKEQ. Trimming cost V 3 bases and J 0 bases; bases outside gene matches: 11. In DNA, the CDR3 is TGTGCCAGCAGCCACCCCGGGACTAGCGGGGCTGACAGCTCCTACGAGCAGTACTTC. Its protein product is CASSHPGTSGADSSYEQYF.

The CDR3 DNA follows: TGTGCCAGCACGTTGACAGGGAACACTGAAGCTTTCTTT. Amino acids: CASTLTGNTEAFF. The V gene is TRBV25-1, the J gene TRBJ1-1, with D possibly being TRBD1 (6 bases). Germline CDR1 and CDR2: MGHDK and SYGVNS. The CDR3 covers 13 residues. Trimming pared 7 bases from V and 1 base from J, leaving 10 bases between.

The chain couples TRBV28 to TRBJ2-5; possibly TRBD1 for D (5 bases). Germline values: CDR1 MDHEN, CDR2 SYDVKM. This CDR3 region has 13 residues. The germline V and J ends were trimmed by 8 bases and 0 bases, with 10 bases remaining between them. The CDR3 sequence: CASRSGYQETQYF. CDR3 bases: TGTGCCAGCCGGTCAGGGTACCAAGAGACCCAGTACTTC.

J is TRBJ1-2 and V is TRBV5-1; TRBD1 aligns across 10 bases. Trimming took 4 bases from V and 2 from J; bases not matched to a gene: 11. CDR3 size: 17 residues. Looked up from germline, CDR1 is SGHRS and CDR2 is YFSETQ. The CDR3 DNA follows: TGCGCCAGCAGCCCGCGGGTGGACAGGGGGTTAAACTATGGCTACACCTTC. This sequence encodes CASSPRVDRGLNYGYTF.

This clone appeared once. V and J are TRBV5-5 and TRBJ1-5; D may be TRBD1 (6 bases). Per germline, CDR1 SGHKS and CDR2 YYEKEE (reference sequence). V was clipped by 0 bases and J by 7 bases, with 11 bases between them. This CDR3 has 14 amino acids. The CDR3 loop is CASSLDRVAQPQHF. The DNA of the CDR3 is TGTGCCAGCAGCTTGGACAGGGTAGCGCAGCCCCAGCATTTT. The entire variable domain, with the rest obtained from reference TRBV5-5 and TRBJ1-5, is as follows: DAGVTQSPTHLIKTRGQQVTLRCSPISGHKSVSWYQQVLGQGPQFIFQYYEKEERGRGNFPDRFSARQFPNYSSELNVNALLLGDSALYLCASSLDRVAQPQHFGDGTRLSIL.

The chain employs TRBV5-1 and TRBJ2-1; 9 nucleotides line up with TRBD1. The CDR3 sequence is 15 residues long. CDR1 is SGHRS, CDR2 YFSETQ, per germline. V trimming: 7 bases; J trimming: 4 bases; junction bases outside the gene matches: 9. The CDR3 DNA reads TGCGCCAGCTTATCCGACAGGGGGTATTACAATGAGCAGTTCTTC. The encoded protein is CASLSDRGYYNEQFF.

The chain is built from TRBV28 and TRBJ2-3; 7 bases agree with TRBD1. The germline gives CDR1 MDHEN, CDR2 SYDVKM. This CDR3 has 13 residues. V was pared by 6 bases and J by 3 bases, with 3 bases of the junction left unmatched. The CDR3 region is CASRSGGTDTQYF. The CDR3 DNA is TGTGCCAGCAGATCAGGGGGTACAGATACGCAGTATTTT.

The chain recombines TRBV4-1 with TRBJ2-5; the match to TRBD2 covers 11 bases. CDR3 length: 15 residues. Losses at the gene ends were 0 bases for V and 3 bases for J; bases not matched to a gene: 0. Germline values: CDR1 MGHRA, CDR2 YSYEKL. The CDR3 region is CASSQEGLAEETQYF. The CDR3 nucleotides are TGCGCCAGCAGCCAAGAGGGACTAGCGGAAGAGACCCAGTACTTC.

The rearrangement uses TRBV9 and TRBJ1-1; the match to TRBD1 covers 10 bases. CDR1 SGDLS and CDR2 YYNGEE come from the germline V gene. This CDR3 has 13 residues. V trimming: 4 bases; J trimming: 7 bases; junction bases outside the gene matches: 4. The CDR3 DNA reads as TGTGCCAGCAGCCACGGACAGGGGGTTGAAGCTTTCTTT. Translated: CASSHGQGVEAFF.

The chain recombines TRBV9 with TRBJ2-1, with TRBD2 identical over 13 bases. V dropped 0 bases and J dropped 7; count of bases not matched to a gene: 4. The CDR3 has 16 amino acids. CDR1 is SGDLS, CDR2 YYNGEE, per germline. CDR3 amino acids: CASSVVGLAGQNEQFF. For the CDR3, the DNA is TGTGCCAGCAGCGTAGTGGGACTAGCGGGGCAGAATGAGCAGTTCTTC.

CDR3: CASSLERSGELFF. CDR3 coding DNA: TGCGCCAGCAGCTTGGAGCGGTCCGGGGAGCTGTTTTTT. The chain uses TRBV5-1 and TRBJ2-2, with D possibly TRBD2 on 5 matching bases. The ends were cut back, 0 bases at V and 6 bases at J, with 6 bases in the middle. The CDR3 extends over 13 amino acids. Looked up from germline, CDR1 is SGHRS and CDR2 is YFSETQ.

This chain joins TRBV10-3 and TRBJ2-7, with 10 bases identical to TRBD1. This CDR3 has 15 residues. Losses at the gene ends were 4 bases for V and 2 bases for J; bases not matched to a gene: 5. Germline V gene lookup returns CDR1 ENHRY and CDR2 SYGVKD. The CDR3 DNA sequence: TGTGCCATCAGTGTAGGGACAGGGGCTACCTACGAGCAGTACTTC. This translates into CAISVGTGATYEQYF.

The rearrangement joins TRBV7-9 to TRBJ1-2, with 9 bases matching TRBD1. The V and J ends lost 5 bases and 2 bases, in that order; junction bases with no gene match: 6. CDR1 SEHNR and CDR2 FQNEAQ come from the germline V gene (reference sequence). The CDR3 has 15 residues. The CDR3 DNA reads as TGTGCCAGCAGCCTGCCCGGGACAGGGAACTATGGCTACACCTTC. Translating it yields CASSLPGTGNYGYTF.

The chain links TRBV15 to TRBJ1-2; 10 bases agree with TRBD1. Germline values: CDR1 LNHNV, CDR2 YYDKDF (reference sequence). Unmatched junction bases numbered 4, after V lost 3 bases and J lost 6 bases. This CDR3 spans 14 amino acids. Written as DNA, the CDR3 is TGTGCCACCAGCAGGGACAGGGGGACTGATGGCTACACCTTC. Its translation is CATSRDRGTDGYTF.

This clone was counted once. J is TRBJ2-1 and V is TRBV5-1; D gene ambiguous. The CDR3 extends over 12 amino acids. Germline-derived CDR1 and CDR2 are SGHRS and YFSETQ. V was clipped by 3 bases and J by 6 bases, with 7 bases between them. CDR3 sequence: CASSSYSNEQFF. CDR3 nucleotides: TGCGCCAGCAGCTCCTATTCCAATGAGCAGTTCTTC.

The CDR3 loop reads CASSTGVVTEAFF. CDR3 coding DNA: TGTGCCAGCTCGACAGGGGTCGTCACTGAAGCTTTCTTT. The gene calls are TRBV19 and TRBJ1-1; the match to TRBD1 covers 8 bases. The CDR3 spans 13 residues. After removal of 9 bases from V and 4 bases from J, the junction contained 7 bases not matched to a gene. Germline CDR1 and CDR2: LNHDA and SQIVND (reference sequence).

Here the CDR3 reads CAWSPPTWELYEQYF. The CDR3 nucleotides are TGTGCCTGGAGTCCCCCCACGTGGGAGCTGTACGAGCAGTACTTC. The chain uses TRBV30 and TRBJ2-7; perhaps TRBD2 as D (5 bases). The germline gives CDR1 GTSNPN, CDR2 SVGIG (reference sequence). V was shortened by 2 bases and J by 4 bases, with 18 bases between the two germline ends. The CDR3 runs to 15 residues.

This clone was recorded once. The chain uses TRBV30 and TRBJ1-6; possibly TRBD1 for D (5 bases). CDR1 and CDR2 from the germline V gene are GTSNPN and SVGIG (reference sequence). Trimming pared 5 bases from V and 7 bases from J, leaving 12 bases between. The CDR3 is 13 residues long. The CDR3 is CAWANTGNSPLHF. The CDR3 DNA sequence: TGTGCCTGGGCAAACACAGGAAATTCACCCCTCCACTTT. Variable domain in full (rest from reference TRBV30 and TRBJ1-6): SQTIHQWPATLVQPVGSPLSLECTVEGTSNPNLYWYRQAAGRGLQLLFYSVGIGQISSEVPQNLSASRPQDRQFILSSKKLLLSDSGFYLCAWANTGNSPLHFGNGTRLTVT.

This chain joins TRBV5-4 and TRBJ2-7; D is perhaps TRBD1 (5 bases). Trimming took 4 bases from V and 6 from J, leaving 17 bases between them. There are 14 residues in the CDR3. Per the germline V gene, CDR1 is SGHNT and CDR2 is YYREEE (reference sequence). The CDR3 bases are TGTGCCAGCAGCCCCCCGGACACCTTCTCCGAGCAGTACTTC. It specifies CASSPPDTFSEQYF.

The V gene is TRBV7-3, the J gene TRBJ2-1; 8 bases match TRBD2. There are 14 residues in the CDR3. Germline V gene sequence: CDR1 SGHTA, CDR2 FQGTGA. Trimming removed 5 bases from V and 8 bases from J; junction bases left unmatched: 8. The CDR3 DNA sequence: TGTGCCAGCAGCCCCGATGGGACTAGAGATGAGCAGTTCTTC. Protein sequence: CASSPDGTRDEQFF.

This chain uses TRBV21-1 with TRBJ2-7; the D call in the table, TRBD2, was not verified against the DNA. TRBV21-1 has pseudogene status. This CDR3 is 22 amino acids long. The CDR3 DNA sequence: TGTGCCAGCAGCAAAATTCGGGCCGGGACTAGCGGGCAAAAGCGCACCTCCTACGAGCAGTACTTC. Translating gives CASSKIRAGTSGQKRTSYEQYF.